This is a list of T cell receptor beta chains from one sample in a study of OX40 agonist ivuxolimab in advanced cancers. TCRdb's copy holds only in-frame clones and misses some; the assay was immunoSEQ multiplex PCR. The data hold more than 75,000 clones, with roughly 93% observed a single time. The sample in question was CD4+ or CD8+ T cells sorted from blood, obtained in a trial of the OX40 agonist ivuxolimab. The receptors here all came from an adult with an advanced solid tumor such as melanoma, head and neck, liver or kidney cancer. CDR3s include the opening cysteine and the closing phenylalanine or tryptophan. The D gene is left open where the match is weak. Not all rows give a size; the values are once, few, many and, for expanded clones, a class.

D gene	clone size	CDR3 length	V gene	J gene	CDR3 protein	CDR3 DNA
NA	once	13	TRBV19	TRBJ1-2	CATASGINYGYTF	TGTGCCACCGCATCCGGGATTAACTATGGCTACACCTTC
NA	NA	14	TRBV29-1	TRBJ2-3	CSISPDTTTDTQYF	TGCAGCATTTCCCCGGACACGACCACAGATACGCAGTATTTT
NA	NA	15	TRBV5-1	TRBJ1-4	CASSLDGLTNEKLFF	TGCGCCAGCAGCTTGGACGGATTAACTAATGAAAAACTGTTTTTT
TRBD1	once	14	TRBV7-9	TRBJ2-7	CASSFAGTAYEQYF	TGTGCCAGCAGCTTCGCCGGGACAGCATACGAGCAGTACTTC
NA	NA	13	TRBV7-8	TRBJ1-1	CASSLIGNTEAFF	TGTGCCAGCAGCTTGATAGGGAACACTGAAGCTTTCTTT
TRBD1	NA	14	TRBV7-9	TRBJ2-3	CASSLGDRADTQYF	TGTGCCAGCAGCTTAGGGGACAGGGCCGATACGCAGTATTTT
NA	NA	13	TRBV30	TRBJ1-1	CANKGVVNTEAFF	TGTGCCAATAAAGGGGTGGTGAACACTGAAGCTTTCTTT
NA	NA	17	TRBV30	TRBJ1-2	CAWSAPGRQEANYGYTF	TGTGCCTGGAGTGCACCCGGTAGACAGGAAGCTAACTATGGCTACACCTTC
NA	once	12	TRBV25-1	TRBJ2-2	CASSAGFRELFF	TGTGCCAGCAGCGCCGGGTTCCGGGAGCTGTTTTTT
NA	NA	12	TRBV7-2	TRBJ2-7	CASSSQGYEQYF	TGTGCCAGCAGCTCCCAAGGCTACGAGCAGTACTTC
TRBD2	NA	15	TRBV5-4	TRBJ2-3	CASSSTSGSTDTQYF	TGTGCCAGCAGCTCTACTAGCGGGAGTACAGATACGCAGTATTTT
TRBD2	NA	16	TRBV5-5	TRBJ2-7	CASSLENLAGVNEQYF	TGTGCCAGCAGCTTGGAGAACCTAGCGGGGGTAAATGAGCAGTACTTC
TRBD2	NA	14	TRBV29-1	TRBJ2-3	CSVYSGRGVDTQYF	TGCAGCGTATATAGCGGGAGGGGAGTAGATACGCAGTATTTT